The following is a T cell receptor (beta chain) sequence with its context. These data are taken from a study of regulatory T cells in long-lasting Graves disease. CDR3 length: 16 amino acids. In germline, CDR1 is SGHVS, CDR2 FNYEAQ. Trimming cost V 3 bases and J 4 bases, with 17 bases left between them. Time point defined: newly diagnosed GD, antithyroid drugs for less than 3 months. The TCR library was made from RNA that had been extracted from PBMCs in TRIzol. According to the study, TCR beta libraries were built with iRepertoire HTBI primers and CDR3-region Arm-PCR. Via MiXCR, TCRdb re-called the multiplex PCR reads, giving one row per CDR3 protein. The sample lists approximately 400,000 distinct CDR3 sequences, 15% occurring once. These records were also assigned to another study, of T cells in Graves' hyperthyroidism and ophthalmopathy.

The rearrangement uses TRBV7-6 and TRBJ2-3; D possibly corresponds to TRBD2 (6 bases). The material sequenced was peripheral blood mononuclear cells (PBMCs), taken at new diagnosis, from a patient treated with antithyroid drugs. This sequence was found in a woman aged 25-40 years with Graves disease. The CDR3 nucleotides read TGTGCCAGCAGCTTCAGGGTCAGGGACTTCGCAGATACGCAGTATTTT. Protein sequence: CASSFRVRDFADTQYF. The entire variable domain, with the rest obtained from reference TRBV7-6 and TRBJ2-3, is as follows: GAGVSQSPRYKVTKRGQDVALRCDPISGHVSLYWYRQALGQGPEFLTYFNYEAQQDKSGLPNDRFSAERPEGSISTLTIQRTEQRDSAMYRCASSFRVRDFADTQYFGPGTRLTVL.